A selection of T cell receptor beta chains follows, all from one sample in a study of T cell responses to AZD1222 COVID-19 vaccine. Profiled with immunoSEQ multiplex PCR; TCRdb holds only in-frame clones, not every one. In the table there are roughly 150,000 clones, around 90% of which are singletons. Sequenced material: peripheral blood, taken on day 0 of AZD1222 vaccination. The receptors derive from an adult in good health. CDR3s include the opening cysteine and the closing phenylalanine or tryptophan. D genes are given only for firm matches. A row's size may be missing; if present it is once, few, many or a size class.

len,d_gene,abundance,j_gene,v_gene,CDR3aa,CDR3nt
15,NA,NA,TRBJ1-3,TRBV6-2/TRBV6-3,CASSYRNDPRNTIYF,TGTGCCAGCAGTTATCGGAATGATCCTAGAAACACCATATATTTT
13,NA,once,TRBJ2-5,TRBV7-2,CASSTDQRETQYF,TGTGCCAGCAGCACCGATCAGAGAGAGACCCAGTACTTC
14,NA,NA,TRBJ1-6,TRBV7-9,CASSRQEGGSPLHF,TGTGCCAGCAGCCGACAGGAGGGAGGTTCACCCCTCCACTTT
16,TRBD2,once,TRBJ2-1,TRBV11-2,CASSLETSGIYNEQFF,TGTGCCAGCAGCTTAGAGACTAGCGGGATCTACAATGAGCAGTTCTTC
13,TRBD1,NA,TRBJ1-1,TRBV29-1,CSARQGESTEAFF,TGCAGCGCCCGACAGGGGGAGAGCACTGAAGCTTTCTTT
14,TRBD1,medium-sized,TRBJ1-4,TRBV6-1,CASSEGQGFEKLFF,TGTGCCAGCAGTGAAGGACAGGGTTTTGAAAAACTGTTTTTT
15,NA,NA,TRBJ1-4,TRBV3-1/TRBV3-2,CASSQDPGAREKLFF,TGTGCCAGCAGCCAAGATCCGGGGGCGCGTGAAAAACTGTTTTTT
13,NA,NA,TRBJ1-2,TRBV7-2,CASSLRAGQGYTF,TGTGCCAGCAGCTTAAGGGCAGGGCAAGGCTACACCTTC
15,TRBD1,NA,TRBJ1-1,TRBV13,CASSLRGQGGTEAFF,TGTGCCAGCAGCCTGCGCGGACAGGGCGGGACTGAAGCTTTCTTT
17,NA,NA,TRBJ2-5,TRBV4-2,CASSQDLPTGYQETQYF,TGTGCCAGCAGCCAAGATCTCCCGACAGGATACCAAGAGACCCAGTACTTC
16,NA,once,TRBJ1-1,TRBV6-5,CASSSLQGLKGAEAFF,TGTGCCAGCAGTTCCCTACAGGGACTTAAGGGGGCTGAAGCTTTCTTT
14,NA,NA,TRBJ1-4,TRBV7-8,CASSPARRSEKLFF,TGTGCCAGCAGCCCGGCTCGCAGGTCCGAAAAACTGTTTTTT
12,NA,NA,TRBJ2-1,TRBV4-1,CASSPIQGEQFF,TGCGCCAGCAGCCCTATACAGGGTGAGCAGTTCTTC
11,NA,NA,TRBJ1-1,TRBV29-1,CSVHRNTEAFF,TGCAGCGTTCACAGGAACACTGAAGCTTTCTTT
13,NA,NA,TRBJ2-7,TRBV12-3/TRBV12-4,CASSFLTGYEQYF,TGTGCCAGCAGTTTTTTAACAGGCTACGAGCAGTACTTC
21,TRBD2,NA,TRBJ2-1,TRBV6-2/TRBV6-3,CASSYYAPGQGTSGSYNEQFF,TGTGCCAGCAGTTACTACGCACCGGGACAGGGGACTAGCGGGAGCTACAATGAGCAGTTCTTC
15,NA,NA,TRBJ2-7,TRBV7-2,CASSYRGGGPYEQYF,TGTGCCAGCAGCTATAGAGGGGGGGGCCCCTACGAGCAGTACTTC
14,NA,NA,TRBJ1-1,TRBV20-1,CSASLGGVNTEAFF,TGCAGTGCTAGTCTTGGGGGAGTGAACACTGAAGCTTTCTTT
16,TRBD1,NA,TRBJ1-6,TRBV18,CASSPFQGEVASPLHF,TGTGCCAGCTCACCATTTCAGGGGGAAGTAGCTTCACCCCTCCACTTT
16,TRBD1,NA,TRBJ2-1,TRBV19,CASSMHRGRAYNEQFF,TGTGCCAGTAGTATGCACAGGGGCCGAGCCTACAATGAGCAGTTCTTC
14,NA,NA,TRBJ1-6,TRBV9,CASSANPGNSPLHF,TGTGCCAGCAGCGCTAACCCCGGTAATTCACCCCTCCACTTT
14,TRBD1,NA,TRBJ2-7,TRBV4-1,CASSQGDRDDEQYF,TGCGCCAGCAGCCAGGGGGACAGGGACGACGAGCAGTACTTC
13,NA,once,TRBJ2-7,TRBV5-4,CASSTDKSYEQYF,TGTGCCAGCAGCACCGACAAATCCTACGAGCAGTACTTC
14,NA,NA,TRBJ1-5,TRBV2,CASRDSGGNQPQHF,TGTGCCAGCAGAGACTCAGGGGGCAATCAGCCCCAGCATTTT
16,NA,once,TRBJ1-5,TRBV28,CASSPNRAGGNQPQHF,TGTGCCAGCAGCCCTAACAGGGCGGGAGGCAATCAGCCCCAGCATTTT
15,TRBD1,NA,TRBJ2-3,TRBV5-1,CASSYRDRGTDTQYF,TGCGCCAGCAGTTACCGGGACAGAGGCACAGATACGCAGTATTTT
14,NA,NA,TRBJ1-2,TRBV5-6,CASSLSGTPYGYTF,TGTGCCAGCAGCTTATCCGGGACTCCCTATGGCTACACCTTC
15,NA,once,TRBJ1-6,TRBV9,CASSEQGLRNSPLHF,TGTGCCAGCAGCGAGCAGGGGTTAAGGAATTCACCCCTCCACTTT
12,NA,NA,TRBJ1-1,TRBV24-1,CATSDVQGKAFF,TGTGCCACCAGTGATGTACAAGGTAAAGCTTTCTTT
14,NA,NA,TRBJ2-4,TRBV16,CASRGSLAKNIQYF,TGTGCCAGTCGAGGGAGCCTAGCCAAAAACATTCAGTACTTC
15,TRBD1,NA,TRBJ1-4,TRBV5-4,CASSLGGQGYEKLFF,TGTGCCAGCAGCCTCGGTGGACAGGGCTATGAAAAACTGTTTTTT
17,TRBD1,NA,TRBJ2-7,TRBV2,CASPRDRPYAVPYEQYF,TGTGCCAGCCCCCGGGACAGACCCTACGCGGTGCCCTACGAGCAGTACTTC
15,TRBD2,NA,TRBJ2-7,TRBV19,CASSIIGLAGGGQYF,TGTGCCAGTAGTATAATAGGCCTAGCGGGAGGCGGGCAGTACTTC
18,NA,NA,TRBJ1-5,TRBV2,CASSEYPRDTYSNQPQHF,TGTGCCAGCAGTGAATACCCCCGGGACACTTATAGCAATCAGCCCCAGCATTTT
14,NA,NA,TRBJ2-7,TRBV2,CASTTYGGPYEQYF,TGTGCCAGCACTACCTATGGGGGCCCCTACGAGCAGTACTTC
17,NA,few,TRBJ2-2,TRBV4-3,CASSQRTPVRDTGELFF,TGCGCCAGCAGCCAAAGGACTCCGGTCAGGGACACCGGGGAGCTGTTTTTT
16,TRBD1,NA,TRBJ2-1,TRBV5-1,CASSLAGQGPNNEQFF,TGCGCCAGCAGCTTGGCTGGACAGGGCCCCAACAATGAGCAGTTCTTC
15,TRBD1,once,TRBJ1-2,TRBV5-4,CASSSMDRAGGGYTF,TGTGCCAGCAGCTCCATGGACAGGGCTGGGGGCGGCTACACCTTC
14,NA,NA,TRBJ1-2,TRBV9,CASSRLGGGGGYTF,TGTGCCAGCAGCCGGCTGGGCGGGGGAGGAGGCTACACCTTC
14,TRBD1,NA,TRBJ1-1,TRBV19,CASYATGANTEAFF,TGTGCCAGTTACGCAACAGGGGCGAACACTGAAGCTTTCTTT
15,TRBD2,NA,TRBJ2-5,TRBV28,CASSPPSAGEETQYF,TGTGCCAGCAGTCCACCTTCGGCGGGGGAAGAGACCCAGTACTTC
12,NA,NA,TRBJ1-1,TRBV6-5,CASRDAVARAFF,TGTGCCAGCAGGGACGCAGTGGCAAGGGCTTTCTTT
14,NA,NA,TRBJ1-1,TRBV7-2,CASSLGVVNTEAFF,TGTGCCAGCAGCTTAGGGGTAGTGAACACTGAAGCTTTCTTT
13,NA,NA,TRBJ1-3,TRBV6-2/TRBV6-3,CASSYGPGNTIYF,TGTGCCAGCAGTTACGGACCTGGAAACACCATATATTTT
16,NA,NA,TRBJ2-7,TRBV27,CASSSTGTFFPYEQYF,TGTGCCAGCAGTTCCACCGGGACCTTTTTTCCCTACGAGCAGTACTTC
14,TRBD1,NA,TRBJ2-5,TRBV9,CASSVGTGKETQYF,TGTGCCAGCAGCGTAGGGACAGGGAAAGAGACCCAGTACTTC
16,TRBD1,NA,TRBJ1-2,TRBV28,CASSSPWTGGTYGYTF,TGTGCCAGCAGTTCCCCCTGGACAGGGGGGACCTATGGCTACACCTTC
13,TRBD1,NA,TRBJ1-1,TRBV30,CAWSAGQGAQAFF,TGTGCCTGGAGTGCGGGACAGGGGGCTCAAGCTTTCTTT
14,NA,NA,TRBJ1-5,TRBV7-9,CASSLSLSNQPQHF,TGTGCCAGCAGCTTATCCCTTAGCAATCAGCCCCAGCATTTT
13,TRBD2,NA,TRBJ2-2,TRBV19,CASMAGATGELFF,TGTGCCAGTATGGCGGGAGCCACCGGGGAGCTGTTTTTT
13,NA,NA,TRBJ1-4,TRBV7-9,CASSLSPNEKLFF,TGTGCCAGCAGCTTATCCCCTAATGAAAAACTGTTTTTT